These 22 T cell receptor beta chains came from one sample sequenced in a study of cytomegalovirus exposure and HLA in healthy donors. Primers: 60 Vbeta forward and 13 Jbeta reverse. The method was immunoSEQ multiplex PCR; TCRdb's version includes in-frame clones alone and lacks a portion of them. The sample shows some 200,000 clones, roughly an eighth of them seen only once. Material: PBMCs. These receptors were collected from a man aged 45 to 65 in good health and CMV-seropositive.

This clone has more than one count but fewer than ten. This chain connects TRBV5-1 to TRBJ2-5, with a tentative D call TRBD1 (6 bases). Per germline, CDR1 SGHRS and CDR2 YFSETQ. V gave up 1 base and J gave up 5 bases, with 12 bases separating them. The CDR3 is 14 residues long. The CDR3 DNA follows: TGCGCCAGCAGCTTGAGGGGGATGCGGGAGACCCAGTACTTC. This sequence encodes CASSLRGMRETQYF.

This clone occurred a few times. The chain recombines TRBV6-1 with TRBJ2-7, with 8 bases lining up with TRBD1. This CDR3 has 13 residues. J gave up 6 bases and V 6 bases, and 7 bases lay outside the gene matches. Looked up from germline, CDR1 is MNHNS and CDR2 is SASEGT. The CDR3 nucleotides read TGTGCCAGCAGGGGACAGGCATCAAGCGAGCAGTACGTC. Amino acid sequence: CASRGQASSEQYV.

The rearrangement links TRBV5-1 to TRBJ2-5; no firm D call. Trimming left V 5 bases short and J 1 base short, with 15 bases between. This CDR3 region has 15 residues. CDR1 is SGHRS and CDR2 is YFSETQ in the germline V gene. The chain's CDR3 is CASRDRPGFQETQYF. The CDR3 DNA sequence: TGCGCCAGCAGAGATCGGCCCGGGTTCCAAGAGACCCAGTACTTC.

This chain joins TRBV10-1 and TRBJ2-7, with 10 bases matching TRBD1. Per germline, CDR1 WNHNN and CDR2 SYGVQD (reference sequence). V was clipped by 7 bases and J by 4 bases; unmatched bases: 7. This CDR3 comprises 14 residues. Written as DNA, the CDR3 is TGCGCCAGCATTCGGGACAGGGGTCCATACGAGCAGTACGTC. This encodes CASIRDRGPYEQYV.

V and J are TRBV19 and TRBJ1-6; the match to TRBD1 covers 9 bases. Germline-derived CDR1 and CDR2 are LNHDA and SQIVND (reference sequence). The CDR3 loop spans 18 amino acids. Losses at the gene ends were 3 bases for V and 7 bases for J; bases not matched to a gene: 13. The CDR3 DNA reads TGTGCCAGTAGTATGGGATTAAGGGACAGGGACGGGAATTCACCCCTCCACTTT. Protein sequence: CASSMGLRDRDGNSPLHF.

This chain links TRBV5-4 with TRBJ2-5; TRBD2 agrees at 10 bases. Germline CDR1 and CDR2: SGHNT and YYREEE (reference sequence). The CDR3 sequence is 15 residues long. The ends lost 0 bases at V and 4 bases at J; junction bases unmatched: 3. The CDR3 DNA sequence: TGTGCCAGCAGCTTGGAACTAGCGGGGCGAGAGACCCAGTACTTC. Translated, it gives CASSLELAGRETQYF.

V and J are TRBV18 and TRBJ2-5, with TRBD2 matching 9 bases. CDR1 KGHSH and CDR2 LQKENI come from the germline V gene. Losses at the gene ends were 3 bases for V and 2 bases for J; bases not matched to a gene: 4. CDR3 length: 15 residues. The CDR3 loop is CASSPSSGGQETQYF. CDR3 bases: TGTGCCAGCTCACCGAGTAGCGGGGGTCAAGAGACCCAGTACTTC.

This clone was seen only a few times. V usage is TRBV5-1 and J usage is TRBJ1-5; D ambiguous. This CDR3 has 15 residues. Germline-derived CDR1 and CDR2 are SGHRS and YFSETQ. V was cut by 2 bases and J by 0 bases, with 9 bases left in between. DNA of the CDR3: TGCGCCAGCAGCTTAGACAATTATAGCAATCAGCCCCAGCATTTT. The encoded protein is CASSLDNYSNQPQHF.

The table lists this clone with a few counts. The chain recombines TRBV7-3 with TRBJ2-3, with a weak D call TRBD2 (6 bases). Germline loops: CDR1 SGHTA, CDR2 FQGTGA. V was shortened by 2 bases and J by 3 bases, with 12 bases between the two germline ends. The CDR3 loop spans 15 amino acids. In DNA form, the CDR3 reads TGTGCCAGCAGCTTAGGCGATGGGAGGACAGATACGCAGTATTTT. It codes for CASSLGDGRTDTQYF.

CDR3 loop: CASSLVKGTVMNTEAFF. DNA for the CDR3: TGTGCCAGCAGCTTAGTCAAGGGGACAGTCATGAACACTGAAGCTTTCTTT. V and J are TRBV7-2 and TRBJ1-1, with 7 bases identical to TRBD1. This CDR3 comprises 17 residues. V shed 1 base, J shed 0 bases, and the junction held 8 bases outside the gene matches. The V gene's germline CDR1 is SGHTA and CDR2 FQGNSA.

This chain connects TRBV21-1 to TRBJ1-1. TRBV21-1 is classified as a pseudogene. The CDR3 length is 13 residues. The CDR3 DNA sequence: TGTGCCGCCCCTGGAGGCTTGAACACTGAAGCTTTCTTT. Translating it yields CAAPGGLNTEAFF.

In this sample, this clone turned up a few times. The CDR3 DNA reads TGTGCCAGCAGCCTGGGACAGGGCGGACGGTACGAGCAGTACTTC. Translating it yields CASSLGQGGRYEQYF. This sequence joins TRBV13 and TRBJ2-7, with 9 bases aligning to TRBD1. The CDR3 is 15 residues long. The V gene end was trimmed by 5 bases and the J gene end by 4 bases; junction bases not matched to a gene: 9. Germline-derived CDR1 and CDR2 are PRHDT and FYEKMQ (reference sequence).

This clone was observed a few times. This chain uses TRBV4-3 with TRBJ2-3, with D maybe TRBD1 (5 bases). Trimming left V 0 bases short and J 4 bases short, with 14 bases between. The CDR3 contains 16 residues. CDR1 LGHNA and CDR2 YSLEER come from the germline V gene. The CDR3 spells CASSQDWQGAADTQYF. For the CDR3, the DNA is TGCGCCAGCAGCCAAGATTGGCAGGGTGCCGCAGATACGCAGTATTTT.

The gene calls are TRBV19 and TRBJ2-6, with 9 bases lining up with TRBD1. CDR3 length: 18 residues. Germline V gives CDR1 LNHDA, CDR2 SQIVND (reference sequence). V lost 5 bases to trimming and J lost 2 bases; unmatched junction nucleotides: 10. CDR3 sequence reads: CASSSRGQGSPGANVLTF. In DNA, the CDR3 is TGTGCCAGTAGTTCCCGGGGACAGGGATCTCCTGGGGCCAACGTCCTGACTTTC.

The CDR3, as DNA: TGTGCCAGCAGTTCGGGACAGGGGACTGAAGCTTTCTTT. It encodes CASSSGQGTEAFF. The rearrangement uses TRBV6-6 and TRBJ1-1, with 10 bases matching TRBD1. Germline V lookup: CDR1 MNHNY, CDR2 SVGAGI (reference sequence). The CDR3 spans 13 residues. V lost 4 bases, J lost 5 bases, and 1 base stayed unmatched.

This clone has more than one count but fewer than ten. This chain joins TRBV28 and TRBJ1-5, with D perhaps TRBD1 (5 bases). This CDR3 spans 15 amino acids. V lost 6 bases and J 0 bases, leaving 12 bases between the germline ends. In germline, CDR1 is MDHEN, CDR2 SYDVKM. The CDR3 DNA reads as TGTGCCAGCAGCCTTGACAGTCCTAGCAATCAGCCCCAGCATTTT. Protein sequence: CASSLDSPSNQPQHF.

The table lists this clone with a few counts. The V call is TRBV6-5, the J call TRBJ1-2, with D perhaps TRBD1 (5 bases). Trimming shortened V by 5 bases and J by 4 bases, and 11 bases separated the two germline ends. CDR1 is MNHEY, CDR2 SVGAGI, per germline. The CDR3 contains 13 residues. CDR3 in amino acids: CASSQQAFYGYTF. CDR3 coding DNA: TGTGCCAGCAGTCAACAGGCTTTCTATGGCTACACCTTC.

The chain is built from TRBV2 and TRBJ2-1; tentative D call: TRBD1 (6 bases). V was shortened by 2 bases and J by 6 bases, with 8 bases between the two germline ends. CDR3 length equals 13 residues. CDR1 and CDR2 (germline): SNHLY, FYNNEI. The CDR3 sequence: CASSEQGFNEQFF. CDR3 bases: TGTGCCAGCAGTGAACAGGGGTTCAATGAGCAGTTCTTC.

This chain connects TRBV7-2 to TRBJ2-3; 12 nucleotides align to TRBD2. Germline CDR1 SGHTA, CDR2 FQGNSA. The CDR3 contains 16 residues. V lost 4 bases to trimming and J lost 2 bases; unmatched junction nucleotides: 4. This CDR3 is CASSSWTSGVTDTQYF. The CDR3 nucleotides read TGTGCCAGCAGCTCGTGGACTAGCGGGGTCACAGATACGCAGTATTTT. Full variable domain (remainder filled in from reference TRBV7-2 and TRBJ2-3): GAGVSQSPSNKVTEKGKDVELRCDPISGHTALYWYRQSLGQGLEFLIYFQGNSAPDKSGLPSDRFSAERTGGSVSTLTIQRTQQEDSAVYLCASSSWTSGVTDTQYFGPGTRLTVL.

A few counts support this clone. This chain joins TRBV6-1 and TRBJ2-7; 9 bases agree with TRBD2. In germline, CDR1 is MNHNS, CDR2 SASEGT. The CDR3 has 15 amino acids. V was pared by 2 bases and J by 4 bases, with 6 bases of the junction left unmatched. CDR3 bases: TGTGCCAGCAGTGAAAGGGGACTAGCCAGATACGAGCAGTACTTC. Protein product: CASSERGLARYEQYF.

In this sample, this clone turned up a few times. The V call is TRBV6-5, the J call TRBJ1-2; 7 bases fit TRBD1. V shed 5 bases and J 7 bases; nucleotides not matched to a gene: 4. Germline CDR1 MNHEY, CDR2 SVGAGI. This CDR3 is built from 12 residues. The CDR3: CASSRNRGGYTF. DNA of the CDR3: TGTGCCAGCAGTCGCAACAGGGGTGGCTACACCTTC.

This clone has a count of ten or more. The chain links TRBV5-6 to TRBJ2-5; a weak D match, TRBD1 (6 bases). Germline V gene sequence: CDR1 SGHDT, CDR2 YYEEEE. Trimming removed 1 base from V and 5 bases from J, with 18 bases in between. The CDR3 is 16 amino acids. Here the CDR3 reads CASSLFGQGIEETQYF. CDR3 DNA sequence: TGTGCCAGCAGCTTGTTCGGCCAGGGGATCGAGGAGACCCAGTACTTC.